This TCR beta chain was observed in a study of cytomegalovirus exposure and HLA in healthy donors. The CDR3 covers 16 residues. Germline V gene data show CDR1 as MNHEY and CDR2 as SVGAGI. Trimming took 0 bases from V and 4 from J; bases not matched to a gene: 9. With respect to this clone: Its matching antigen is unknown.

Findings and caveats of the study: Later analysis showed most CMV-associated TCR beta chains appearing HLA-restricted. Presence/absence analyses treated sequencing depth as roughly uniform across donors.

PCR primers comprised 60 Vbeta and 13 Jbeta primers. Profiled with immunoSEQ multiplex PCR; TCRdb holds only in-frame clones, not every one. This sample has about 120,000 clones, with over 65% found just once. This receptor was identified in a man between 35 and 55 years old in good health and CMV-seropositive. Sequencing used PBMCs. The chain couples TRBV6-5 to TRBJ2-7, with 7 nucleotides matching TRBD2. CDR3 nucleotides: TGTGCCAGCAGTTACTCGAATCCTAGCGGAGTATACGAGCAGTACTTC. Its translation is CASSYSNPSGVYEQYF.